At least ten counts were recorded for the clone carrying this TCR beta chain. What it binds is not known. The data stem from a study of T-cell reconstitution after alpha-beta-depleted transplantation in children. The study, taken as a whole, reports: Expanded clones from the graft, numbering several hundred, reportedly supplied alpha-beta T cells about two months after transplant.

The CDR3 covers 16 residues. With 4 bases clipped from V and 5 bases from J, the junction kept 10 bases outside the gene matches. The germline gives CDR1 LNHNV, CDR2 YYDKDF (reference sequence). As it was prepared, the TCRbeta library received unique molecular identifiers. TCRdb called the PCR reads again in MiXCR, with one record for every CDR3 protein. Of 200,000 to 250,000 distinct CDR3 sequences detected, roughly 10% appear once; the ten largest clones hold 28%. V and J are TRBV15 and TRBJ2-5; 10 bases fit TRBD2. This clonotype was sampled from a child younger than two with acute myeloid leukemia, due to receive a stem cell transplant. Sample: PBMCs, taken before TCRalphabeta/CD19-depleted stem cell transplant. CDR3 sequence reads: CATSKLTSGRAETQYF. The CDR3 DNA is TGTGCCACCAGCAAATTAACGAGCGGGAGGGCCGAGACCCAGTACTTC.